The 17 T cell receptor beta chains given below trace back to one sample, sequenced in a study of T cells in Graves' hyperthyroidism and ophthalmopathy. It was RNA transcripts that yielded the amplified TCR beta CDR3 regions. TCR CDR3 underwent first-round RT-PCR with the HTBI primer set. TCRdb ran MiXCR on the multiplex PCR reads and lists one entry per CDR3 protein. In the table there are about 380,000 distinct CDR3 sequences, around 20% of which are singletons. Sequencing was done on a sample of blood. These receptor sequences come from a man younger than 30 with Graves' ophthalmopathy.

The table lists this clonotype with a few counts. The chain joins TRBV6-1 to TRBJ2-1, with 14 bases identical to TRBD2. The germline CDR1 and CDR2 sequences are MNHNS and SASEGT. The CDR3 covers 16 residues. Trimming at V came to 6 bases and at J to 0 bases, leaving 1 base not matched to a gene. In DNA form, the CDR3 reads TGTGCCAGCAGAGGGACTAGCGGGAGCTCCTACAATGAGCAGTTCTTC. Residues: CASRGTSGSSYNEQFF.

This chain joins TRBV28 and TRBJ2-7; 11 nucleotides agree with TRBD1. Germline-derived CDR1 and CDR2 are MDHEN and SYDVKM. This CDR3 is built from 15 residues. J was trimmed by 7 bases and V by 3 bases; bases with no gene match: 8. CDR3 DNA sequence: TGTGCCAGCAGTTTTTTGGACAGGGGGCGTAATGAGCAGTACTTC. Protein product: CASSFLDRGRNEQYF. Using reference TRBV28 and TRBJ2-7 for the parts outside the CDR3, the full variable domain is DVKVTQSSRYLVKRTGEKVFLECVQDMDHENMFWYRQDPGLGLRLIYFSYDVKMKEKGDIPEGYSVSREKKERFSLILESASTNQTSMYLCASSFLDRGRNEQYFGPGTRLTVT.

In its sample, this clonotype was seen many times. V and J are TRBV3-1 and TRBJ2-1; 11 nucleotides match TRBD2. V was clipped by 3 bases and J by 2 bases; unmatched bases: 3. Per the germline V gene, CDR1 is LGHDT and CDR2 is YNNKEL (reference sequence). This CDR3 region has 16 residues. This CDR3 reads CASSQTSGVTYNEQFF. The CDR3 DNA is TGTGCCAGCAGCCAGACTAGCGGGGTAACCTACAATGAGCAGTTCTTC.

Ten or more counts support this clonotype. The chain recombines TRBV11-2 with TRBJ2-5; TRBD1 agrees at 10 bases. CDR3 length: 16 residues. Trimming removed 4 bases from V and 2 bases from J; junction bases left unmatched: 7. Looked up from germline, CDR1 is SGHAT and CDR2 is FQNNGV. CDR3 in amino acids: CASSSPGTGDQETQYF. CDR3 nucleotide sequence: TGTGCCAGCAGCTCCCCCGGGACAGGGGATCAAGAGACCCAGTACTTC.

The chain recombines TRBV13 with TRBJ2-5; TRBD1 agrees at 8 bases. Germline V gene lookup returns CDR1 PRHDT and CDR2 FYEKMQ (reference sequence). V shed 5 bases and J 5 bases; nucleotides not matched to a gene: 10. The CDR3 is 15 residues long. The DNA of the CDR3 is TGTGCCAGCAGCGACGGGGCAGGGGGCCTCGAGACCCAGTACTTC. Amino acids: CASSDGAGGLETQYF.

This clonotype was seen repeatedly, ten times or more. This chain links TRBV7-9 with TRBJ2-7, with D perhaps TRBD1 or TRBD2 (5 bases each). V dropped 0 bases and J dropped 1 base, with 10 bases sitting between them. CDR1 is SEHNR and CDR2 is FQNEAQ in the germline V gene (reference sequence). The CDR3 sequence is 15 residues long. The CDR3 nucleotides are TGTGCCAGCAGCTTAGCGGGGACGCTTTCCTACGAGCAGTACTTC. Residues: CASSLAGTLSYEQYF.

At least ten counts were recorded for this clonotype. The CDR3 is CATSDLLSPLSTGELFF. DNA for the CDR3: TGTGCCACCAGTGATTTGCTCTCACCCCTGAGCACCGGGGAGCTGTTTTTT. This chain connects TRBV24-1 to TRBJ2-2; D not certain. Germline V gene sequence: CDR1 KGHDR, CDR2 SFDVKD. The CDR3 length is 17 residues. Trimming removed 0 bases at V and 4 bases at J, with 14 bases between.

This clonotype occurred many times. The rearrangement joins TRBV2 to TRBJ1-6, with 9 bases aligning to TRBD1. Germline CDR1 and CDR2: SNHLY and FYNNEI. CDR3 size: 14 residues. V shed 6 bases and J 6 bases; nucleotides not matched to a gene: 3. The CDR3 nucleotides read TGTGCCAGCAGGCGACAGGGGGTTAATTCACCCCTCCACTTT. Amino acids: CASRRQGVNSPLHF.

Remarks on this clonotype: The junction departs from germline at one end; a sequencing error may be responsible. The chain uses TRBV11-2 and TRBJ2-1; D not resolved. The CDR3 sequence is 12 residues long. Germline V gene sequence: CDR1 SGHAT, CDR2 FQNNGV. Here the CDR3 reads CASSLVRNGQFF. The CDR3 DNA sequence: TGTGCCAGCAGCTTAGTAAGGAATGGGCAGTTCTTC.

This clonotype was seen at least ten times. V and J are TRBV28 and TRBJ1-1, with D perhaps matching TRBD1 (5 bases). The germline V and J ends were trimmed by 5 bases and 4 bases, with 11 bases remaining between them. The CDR3 runs to 13 residues. Germline V gene data show CDR1 as MDHEN and CDR2 as SYDVKM. The CDR3, as DNA: TGTGCCAGCAGTGGGGGGAGAGGCACTGAAGCTTTCTTT. Translating gives CASSGGRGTEAFF.

The genes are TRBV6-6 and TRBJ2-1; D possibly corresponds to TRBD2 (6 bases). The CDR3 loop spans 13 amino acids. Per the germline V gene, CDR1 is MNHNY and CDR2 is SVGAGI (reference sequence). Trimming took off 2 bases at V and 10 bases at J, with 12 bases between the two ends. The CDR3 region has the DNA TGTGCCAGCAGTTACCGGGCGACTAGGGAGCAGTTCTTC. It specifies CASSYRATREQFF.

The chain has TRBV10-1 and TRBJ2-3; D possibly corresponds to TRBD1 (5 bases). Trimming removed 11 bases at V and 9 bases at J, with 6 bases between. Germline V lookup: CDR1 WNHNN, CDR2 SYGVQD (reference sequence). This CDR3 has 8 residues. CDR3 in amino acids: CASGTQYF. In DNA form, the CDR3 reads TGCGCCTCAGGGACGCAGTATTTT.

As for this clonotype: Its ends do not fully match the called genes, so a read error is possible. The chain combines TRBV7-9 with TRBJ2-5; 7 bases align to TRBD1. The CDR3 runs 17 residues. The germline CDR1 and CDR2 sequences are SEHNR and FQNEAQ (reference sequence). The CDR3 spells CASRRTGSTSLGETQYF. The DNA of the CDR3 is TGCGCCAGCAGGAGGACAGGTTCTACCTCACTTGGGGAGACCCAGTACTTC.

The gene calls are TRBV6-1 and TRBJ2-6, with TRBD1 matching over 7 bases. Germline CDR1 MNHNS, CDR2 SASEGT. CDR3 length equals 18 residues. V gave up 5 bases and J gave up 0 bases; unmatched junction bases: 10. CDR3 protein: CASSRFDRELSGANVLTF. In nucleotides, the CDR3 is TGTGCCAGCAGTCGCTTCGACAGGGAGCTCTCTGGGGCCAACGTCCTGACTTTC.

This clonotype was recorded a few times. The V call is TRBV2, the J call TRBJ1-5; tentatively, D is TRBD1 (6 bases). Trimming took 4 bases from V and 6 from J, leaving 13 bases between them. Germline CDR1 and CDR2: SNHLY and FYNNEI. This CDR3 region has 14 residues. The CDR3 sequence: CASSAPTGSQPQHF. The CDR3 nucleotides are TGTGCCAGCAGTGCCCCCACAGGGAGTCAGCCCCAGCATTTT.

This clonotype showed up just a few times. This sequence joins TRBV6-1 and TRBJ2-3; the D gene could be TRBD1 or TRBD2 (5 bases each). Trimming took 5 bases from V and 0 from J, leaving 12 bases between them. CDR1 is MNHNS, CDR2 SASEGT, per germline. The CDR3 spans 15 residues. CDR3 protein: CASSYWDGSTDTQYF. CDR3 nucleotide sequence: TGTGCCAGCAGTTATTGGGACGGGAGCACAGATACGCAGTATTTT.

The chain carries TRBV19 and TRBJ1-1; tentatively, D is TRBD1 (6 bases). Germline V lookup: CDR1 LNHDA, CDR2 SQIVND (reference sequence). V lost 9 bases and J lost 11, with 16 bases in between. The CDR3 covers 11 residues. The CDR3 loop reads CARDGGRLAFF. The CDR3 DNA follows: TGTGCCAGGGACGGGGGGCGTTTGGCTTTCTTT.